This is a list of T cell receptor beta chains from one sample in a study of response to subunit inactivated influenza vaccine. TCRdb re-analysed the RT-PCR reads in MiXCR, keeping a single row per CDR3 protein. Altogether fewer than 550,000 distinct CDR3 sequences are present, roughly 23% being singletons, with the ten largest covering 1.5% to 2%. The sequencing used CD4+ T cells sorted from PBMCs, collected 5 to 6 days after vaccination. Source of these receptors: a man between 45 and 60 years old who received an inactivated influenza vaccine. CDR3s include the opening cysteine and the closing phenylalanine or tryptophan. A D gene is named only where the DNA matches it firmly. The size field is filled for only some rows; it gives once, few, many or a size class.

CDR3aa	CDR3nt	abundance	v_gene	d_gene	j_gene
CSAIGLAGTRELFF	TGCAGTGCTATCGGACTAGCGGGAACAAGGGAGCTGTTTTTT	few	TRBV20-1	TRBD2	TRBJ2-2
CASSSDRTFYEQYF	TGTGCCAGCAGCTCGGACAGGACCTTCTACGAGCAGTACTTC	-	TRBV7-8	TRBD1	TRBJ2-7
CATSEDSSNNEQFF	TGTGCCACCAGCGAGGACAGCTCAAACAATGAGCAGTTCTTC	many	TRBV24-1	-	TRBJ2-1
CSARERLAEYNEQFF	TGCAGTGCTAGAGAGCGGCTAGCGGAATACAATGAGCAGTTCTTC	few	TRBV20-1	TRBD2	TRBJ2-1
CATSDSDIGSVYEQFF	TGTGCCACCAGTGATTCGGATATAGGATCGGTATATGAGCAGTTCTTC	few	TRBV24-1	-	TRBJ2-1
CASSARTERAKNIQYF	TGTGCCAGCAGCGCCAGGACCGAACGGGCCAAAAACATTCAGTACTTC	-	TRBV6-1	-	TRBJ2-4
CASRPSQGYEQYF	TGTGCCAGCAGACCCTCACAGGGCTACGAGCAGTACTTC	-	TRBV6-6	-	TRBJ2-7
CASSLGGQNYEQYF	TGCGCCAGCAGCTTGGGCGGGCAGAACTACGAGCAGTACTTC	few	TRBV7-2	-	TRBJ2-7
CASSPLSSGRPYEQYF	TGTGCCAGCAGTCCCCTCAGTAGCGGGAGACCCTACGAGCAGTACTTC	few	TRBV12-3/TRBV12-4	TRBD2	TRBJ2-7
CASSQDRTGVSYEQYF	TGTGCCAGCAGCCAAGATCGGACAGGGGTATCCTACGAGCAGTACTTC	few	TRBV4-2	TRBD1	TRBJ2-7
CASSLEPDYGYTF	TGTGCCAGCAGTTTAGAACCGGACTATGGCTACACCTTC	-	TRBV12-3/TRBV12-4	-	TRBJ1-2
CASSLESSGSSYNEQFF	TGTGCCAGCAGCTTAGAAAGTAGCGGGAGTTCCTACAATGAGCAGTTCTTC	few	TRBV11-3	TRBD2	TRBJ2-1
CASSGQPEDTQYF	TGTGCCAGCAGCGGGCAGCCGGAAGATACGCAGTATTTT	-	TRBV5-5	-	TRBJ2-3
CASKRGLSYNEQFF	TGTGCCAGTAAACGGGGGCTCTCCTACAATGAGCAGTTCTTC	-	TRBV19	-	TRBJ2-1
CASTFRTGGGTEAFF	TGTGCCAGCACCTTTCGGACAGGGGGCGGAACTGAAGCTTTCTTT	-	TRBV6-1	TRBD1	TRBJ1-1
CASSFRAGNNYGYTF	TGTGCCAGCAGTTTTCGGGCAGGGAATAACTATGGCTACACCTTC	few	TRBV12-3/TRBV12-4	-	TRBJ1-2
CASSQGGGAGDEQFF	TGCGCCAGCAGCCAAGGCGGGGGGGCCGGCGATGAGCAGTTCTTC	few	TRBV4-3	TRBD2	TRBJ2-1
CASSLDGDSFQETQYF	TGCGCCAGCAGCTTGGACGGGGACTCATTTCAAGAGACCCAGTACTTC	-	TRBV5-1	-	TRBJ2-5
CASSEPGTGATEAFF	TGCGCCAGCAGTGAGCCTGGGACAGGGGCCACTGAAGCTTTCTTT	few	TRBV10-2	TRBD1	TRBJ1-1
CASSDAGLAVVNEQYF	TGTGCCAGCAGCGATGCGGGACTAGCGGTTGTAAACGAGCAGTACTTC	-	TRBV7-2	TRBD2	TRBJ2-7
CSARLAVGGYNEQFF	TGCAGTGCTAGACTAGCGGTTGGGGGCTACAATGAGCAGTTCTTC	-	TRBV20-1	TRBD2	TRBJ2-1
CASRTGPEYGEQYF	TGTGCCAGCAGAACAGGACCGGAATATGGCGAGCAGTACTTC	-	TRBV3-1	-	TRBJ2-7
CSVRTGLPRHTEAFF	TGCAGCGTTCGGACAGGGCTACCTCGACACACTGAAGCTTTCTTT	few	TRBV29-1	TRBD1	TRBJ1-1
CAISDPGPVSEQYF	TGTGCCATCAGTGACCCCGGTCCCGTCAGCGAGCAGTACTTC	few	TRBV10-3	-	TRBJ2-7
CASTHNSGQGSELFF	TGTGCCAGCACCCACAACTCGGGACAGGGAAGTGAACTGTTTTTT	-	TRBV6-1	TRBD1	TRBJ1-4
CSASSGTSAQETQYF	TGCAGTGCTAGCTCCGGGACTAGCGCTCAAGAGACCCAGTACTTC	-	TRBV20-1	TRBD2	TRBJ2-5
CSVGRSGELFF	TGCAGCGTTGGCCGGTCGGGGGAGCTGTTTTTT	many	TRBV29-1	-	TRBJ2-2
CAVGGGKSSYNEQFF	TGTGCCGTTGGGGGAGGAAAGAGCTCCTACAATGAGCAGTTCTTC	-	TRBV4-2	-	TRBJ2-1
CAISAGQGVNQPQHF	TGTGCCATCAGTGCCGGACAGGGGGTCAATCAGCCCCAGCATTTT	few	TRBV10-3	TRBD1	TRBJ1-5
CASSKTSGVDNEQFF	TGTGCCAGCAGCAAGACTAGCGGGGTTGACAATGAGCAGTTCTTC	few	TRBV5-5	TRBD2	TRBJ2-1
CASSLNTGGSYNEQFF	TGTGCCAGCAGCTTAAATACAGGGGGAAGCTACAATGAGCAGTTCTTC	few	TRBV7-2	TRBD1	TRBJ2-1
CASSPSRVTSKNIQYF	TGTGCCAGCAGCCCCTCTAGGGTTACTTCCAAAAACATTCAGTACTTC	-	TRBV7-9	-	TRBJ2-4
CSANPQSGRNEQYF	TGCAGTGCGAACCCCCAGAGCGGGAGGAACGAGCAGTACTTC	few	TRBV20-1	TRBD2	TRBJ2-7
CASRPEGRLTRTDTQYF	TGTGCCAGCAGACCAGAGGGGCGACTCACCCGCACAGATACGCAGTATTTT	few	TRBV7-2	-	TRBJ2-3
CASSVAVVGLAGATGELFF	TGTGCCAGCAGCGTAGCAGTCGTCGGGCTAGCGGGGGCTACCGGGGAGCTGTTTTTT	few	TRBV9	TRBD2	TRBJ2-2
CASSWGLAALTDTQYF	TGTGCCAGCAGCTGGGGACTAGCGGCGCTCACAGATACGCAGTATTTT	-	TRBV13	TRBD2	TRBJ2-3
CACRDQGGSTDTQYF	TGTGCCTGTAGAGACCAGGGGGGTAGCACAGATACGCAGTATTTT	-	TRBV19	-	TRBJ2-3
CASTQGTLKTGELFF	TGTGCCAGCACACAGGGTACCCTTAAGACCGGGGAGCTGTTTTTT	many	TRBV7-2	-	TRBJ2-2
CSVGQGAFNEQFF	TGCAGCGTTGGACAGGGGGCATTTAATGAGCAGTTCTTC	-	TRBV29-1	TRBD1	TRBJ2-1
CASSLGYLTDTQYF	TGCGCCAGCAGCTTGGGGTACCTCACAGATACGCAGTATTTT	-	TRBV5-1	-	TRBJ2-3
CASSAGGVNTGELFF	TGCGCCAGCAGCGCGGGCGGGGTGAACACCGGGGAGCTGTTTTTT	-	TRBV5-1	-	TRBJ2-2
CASSPGTSGSDEQYF	TGTGCCAGCAGCCCGGGGACTAGCGGGAGTGACGAGCAGTACTTC	-	TRBV7-9	TRBD2	TRBJ2-7
CASSLSSGRISGELFF	TGTGCCAGCAGTTTGTCTAGCGGGAGGATCTCCGGGGAGCTGTTTTTT	few	TRBV12-3/TRBV12-4	TRBD2	TRBJ2-2
CASSLRQYTDTQYF	TGCGCCAGCAGCCTTAGACAGTACACAGATACGCAGTATTTT	-	TRBV5-1	-	TRBJ2-3
CASSLDTGGSPLHF	TGTGCCAGCAGTTTAGATACGGGGGGATCACCCCTCCACTTT	-	TRBV12-3/TRBV12-4	-	TRBJ1-6
CASSSPTRADTQYF	TGTGCCAGCAGCTCCCCCACCCGGGCAGATACGCAGTATTTT	few	TRBV11-2	-	TRBJ2-3
CASLGYRKNIQYF	TGTGCCAGTTTGGGATACCGCAAAAACATTCAGTACTTC	-	TRBV12-3/TRBV12-4	-	TRBJ2-4
CASSHISGANVLTF	TGTGCCAGCAGTCACATCTCTGGGGCCAACGTCCTGACTTTC	few	TRBV6-5	-	TRBJ2-6
CASSQNLRGPTGELFF	TGTGCCAGCAGCCAAAACCTGAGGGGGCCAACCGGGGAGCTGTTTTTT	-	TRBV3-1	TRBD1	TRBJ2-2
CASSQEYRREFF	TGTGCCAGCAGCCAAGAGTACAGAAGGGAGTTCTTC	few	TRBV14	-	TRBJ2-1
CASSYSNLGVYNSPLHF	TGTGCCAGCAGTTACTCGAATTTAGGGGTATATAATTCACCCCTCCACTTT	many	TRBV6-5	-	TRBJ1-6
CATTRQQHSNQPQHF	TGTGCCACCACCAGACAGCAGCATAGCAATCAGCCCCAGCATTTT	-	TRBV5-8	-	TRBJ1-5
CASRGIMRGYHNEQFF	TGTGCCAGCAGAGGGATTATGAGGGGTTACCACAATGAGCAGTTCTTC	-	TRBV6-2/TRBV6-3	-	TRBJ2-1
CSAGLGRTPFF	TGCAGTGCGGGTTTAGGGCGGACACCGTTCTTC	-	TRBV20-1	-	TRBJ2-1
CSAGRGIDTQYF	TGCAGTGCTGGAAGGGGTATTGATACGCAGTATTTT	-	TRBV20-1	-	TRBJ2-3